One and the same sample provided the 4 T cell receptor beta chains below, sequenced in a study of T cell repertoires in cytomegalovirus infection. TCRdb reprocessed the reads with MiXCR, giving one entry per CDR3 protein. Counted here are 550,000 to 700,000 distinct CDR3 sequences, approximately 40% occurring once; the ten biggest clones make up 48%. Their target antigens are unknown. Sequenced material: cultured PBMCs, taken from culture after CMV antigen stimulation. The receptors were gathered from a human donor in good health (CMV status not recorded). Some clones in this sample may be carry-over from other donors' samples.

This chain joins TRBV7-2 and TRBJ2-1, with 10 bases identical to TRBD2. The ends lost 6 bases at V and 5 bases at J; junction bases unmatched: 10. This CDR3 spans 16 amino acids. CDR1 and CDR2 (germline): SGHTA, FQGNSA. CDR3 amino acids: CASRDGSGRGNNEQFF. The CDR3 DNA is TGTGCCAGCAGAGATGGGAGCGGGAGGGGGAACAATGAGCAGTTCTTC.

V and J are TRBV7-2 and TRBJ1-5; maybe TRBD1 (5 bases). Germline assignment: CDR1 SGHTA and CDR2 FQGNSA. V was trimmed by 5 bases and J by 1 base, leaving 12 bases between them. The CDR3 is made up of 15 amino acids. CDR3 sequence: CASSARGGSNQPQHF. Here the CDR3 DNA reads TGTGCCAGCAGCGCCCGTGGGGGGAGCAATCAGCCCCAGCATTTT.

This chain uses TRBV19 with TRBJ2-2; D is unresolved. The CDR3 covers 15 residues. With 5 bases removed from V and 1 base from J, the gap between germline ends came to 11 bases. The germline V gene has CDR1 LNHDA and CDR2 SQIVND (reference sequence). CDR3 region: CASSPQRWNTGELFF. In nucleotides, the CDR3 is TGTGCCAGTAGTCCACAACGGTGGAACACCGGGGAGCTGTTTTTT.

This clonotype has more than one count but fewer than ten. The chain joins TRBV7-2 to TRBJ1-1; D is unresolved. Germline V gene data show CDR1 as SGHTA and CDR2 as FQGNSA. The CDR3 has 12 residues. V gave up 1 base and J gave up 10 bases, with 10 bases separating them. The CDR3 nucleotides read TGTGCCAGCAGCTTAGTGGCGGTTAGAGCTTTCTTT. It translates to CASSLVAVRAFF. Based on the CDR3 plus reference TRBV7-2 and TRBJ1-1, the full variable domain is GAGVSQSPSNKVTEKGKDVELRCDPISGHTALYWYRQSLGQGLEFLIYFQGNSAPDKSGLPSDRFSAERTGGSVSTLTIQRTQQEDSAVYLCASSLVAVRAFFGQGTRLTVV.